These 10 T cell receptor beta chains originate from one sample sequenced in a study of blood T cell repertoires in COVID-19. The protocol was immunoSEQ multiplex PCR, while the TCRdb copy is restricted to in-frame clones and leaves out a portion. The sample lists 200,000 to 250,000 clones; 82% were seen once. Sequencing input: PBMCs or T cells enriched from blood (not recorded which). Receptors originate from a woman aged 55-70 years who had recovered from COVID-19.

The chain recombines TRBV25-1 with TRBJ1-1; the match to TRBD1 covers 8 bases. This CDR3 contains 16 residues. Germline V gives CDR1 MGHDK, CDR2 SYGVNS. V shed 5 bases, J shed 1 base, and the junction held 9 bases outside the gene matches. CDR3 region: CASSSRQGWRNTEAFF. CDR3 in DNA: TGTGCCAGCAGTTCTCGACAGGGGTGGAGGAACACTGAAGCTTTCTTT. The variable domain in full, with the rest retrieved from reference TRBV25-1 and TRBJ1-1, is EADIYQTPRYLVIGTGKKITLECSQTMGHDKMYWYQQDPGMELHLIHYSYGVNSTEKGDLSSESTVSRIRTEHFPLTLESARPSHTSQYLCASSSRQGWRNTEAFFGQGTRLTVV.

The chain has TRBV3-1 (or the pseudogene TRBV3-2) and TRBJ2-5; 7 nucleotides align to TRBD2. V trimming: 5 bases; J trimming: 2 bases; junction bases outside the gene matches: 2. Germline CDR1 LGHDT, CDR2 YNNKEL (reference sequence). The CDR3 consists of 13 residues. Here the CDR3 DNA reads TGTGCCAGCAGCGCGGGACTACAAGAGACCCAGTACTTC. Translated, it gives CASSAGLQETQYF.

DNA for the CDR3: TGTGCCAGCAGCCACGGGGACTACCCCACAGATACGCAGTATTTT. As protein: CASSHGDYPTDTQYF. This chain uses TRBV11-3 with TRBJ2-3; TRBD2 matches at 7 bases. V shed 5 bases and J 2 bases; nucleotides not matched to a gene: 7. The CDR3 runs to 15 residues. Germline CDR1 reads SGHNT; CDR2 reads YENEEA.

The chain joins TRBV5-1 to TRBJ1-1; TRBD1 aligns across 8 bases. CDR3 size: 17 residues. Germline trimming cut 0 bases from V and 2 bases from J; bases unmatched to any gene: 9. Germline-derived CDR1 and CDR2 are SGHRS and YFSETQ. This chain's CDR3 is CASSLARADRVNTEAFF. As DNA, the CDR3 is TGCGCCAGCAGCTTGGCTAGGGCGGACAGGGTTAACACTGAAGCTTTCTTT.

The rearrangement links TRBV29-1 to TRBJ1-3; no firm D call. Germline lookup yields CDR1 SQVTM and CDR2 ANQGSEA. The CDR3 runs to 14 residues. The V end lost 4 bases, the J end lost 0 bases, and 10 bases lay between the germline ends. The CDR3 spells CSVVVSNSGNTIYF. The CDR3 DNA reads as TGCAGCGTTGTGGTCTCTAACTCTGGAAACACCATATATTTT.

The V gene is TRBV6-5, the J gene TRBJ1-1; 8 positions agree with TRBD1. Germline assignment: CDR1 MNHEY and CDR2 SVGAGI. V lost 6 bases, J lost 8 bases, and 11 bases stayed unmatched. This CDR3 has 14 amino acids. The CDR3 bases are TGTGCCAGCAGGCGGACAGGGACTCAAATGGAAGCTTTCTTT. The encoded protein is CASRRTGTQMEAFF.

This rearrangement joins TRBV3-1 (or the pseudogene TRBV3-2) to TRBJ2-1, with 11 positions matching TRBD2. The CDR3 is made up of 18 amino acids. After removal of 5 bases from V and 0 bases from J, the junction contained 9 bases not matched to a gene. Germline V gene lookup returns CDR1 LGHDT and CDR2 YNNKEL (reference sequence). The CDR3 DNA reads TGTGCCAGCAGCGCCGGACTAGCGGGCCTTAGCTCCTACAATGAGCAGTTCTTC. Amino acid sequence: CASSAGLAGLSSYNEQFF.

Concerning this clone itself: At one end the junction does not follow the germline gene, possibly because of a read error. The chain employs TRBV3-1 (or the pseudogene TRBV3-2) and TRBJ1-2; D remains ambiguous. Germline V gives CDR1 LGHDT, CDR2 YNNKEL (reference sequence). The CDR3 is 12 residues long. CDR3 region: CASSPSKYGYTF. The CDR3 bases are TGTGCCAGCAGCCCATCTAAGTATGGCTACACCTTC.

This chain joins TRBV5-5 and TRBJ2-2, with 8 bases identical to TRBD2. The germline V gene has CDR1 SGHKS and CDR2 YYEKEE (reference sequence). The J segment lost 3 bases and the V segment lost 2 bases, leaving 6 bases of the junction unmatched. CDR3 length: 16 residues. In DNA form, the CDR3 reads TGTGCCAGCAGCTTCAGGACTAGCAGAGACACCGGGGAGCTGTTTTTT. It codes for CASSFRTSRDTGELFF.

The chain carries TRBV3-1 (or the pseudogene TRBV3-2) and TRBJ2-3; D ambiguous. V dropped 1 base and J dropped 0 bases, with 8 bases sitting between them. This CDR3 contains 15 residues. CDR1 LGHDT and CDR2 YNNKEL come from the germline V gene (reference sequence). The CDR3 coding sequence is TGTGCCAGCAGCCAAGTCCGGTCGAGCACAGATACGCAGTATTTT. Encoded protein: CASSQVRSSTDTQYF.